This T cell receptor (beta chain) was identified during a study of T cell clonality in common variable immunodeficiency (dated by TCRdb to between 2014 and 2017). What the authors observed across the whole study: Fewer deletions and N-nucleotide insertions were reportedly observed in CVID TCRbeta sequences, and highly modified clones with 13 or more V deletions were reportedly absent from CVID TCRbeta sequences. The authors noted that sequencing repertoires of T cell subpopulations would be needed to clarify what caused the increased clonality in CVID. Differences among patients in the CVID cohort limited the correlations between repertoire features and clinical complications. CVID subjects shared fewer TCRbeta clones with each other than healthy controls did (p < 0.0001). Increased TCRbeta clonality was found in CVID subjects compared with healthy controls (t-test p = 0.018), with the increase being most characteristic of about a third of subjects. Although equal DNA input was used, an average of approximately 82,000 unique sequences per sample was obtained for controls, compared with about 29,000 for CVID samples.

V loses 8 bases of germline sequence and J loses 2 bases, and the interval between the two ends is 19 bases. CDR3 length: 15 amino acids, cysteine to phenylalanine. Sequencing covers 36 bases of the CDR3, shown here with the frame starting at base 1. CDR1 and CDR2 (SGHAT, FQNNGV) derive from the germline V gene. This clone occurred many times. Its antigen is currently not known. The sequenced fragment ends 3 residues before the CDR3 boundary, so the rest is inferred from the germline J gene. Both CVID patients and healthy controls were predominantly of Caucasian heritage. Heparinized peripheral whole blood samples of roughly 5 to 8.5 ml were obtained from each donor. TCRbeta CDR3 repertoires were sequenced from genomic DNA of adults with common variable immune deficiency (CVID) and healthy adult controls. There were around 22 healthy adult volunteers in the control group (approximately 12 female and around 10 male), ranging in age from about 23 to 66 years, with a mean age of around 35. To isolate peripheral blood mononuclear cells, diluted blood was subjected to density centrifugation over Hypaque 1077 or Ficoll-Paque. Genomic DNA was obtained from unsorted mononuclear cells using either Qiagen column purification or a centrifugation-based method.

CVID samples and control samples contributed equivalent amounts of genomic DNA as sequencing input. For every sample, a 60 bp segment covering the rearranged TCRbeta CDR3 region was amplified and then sequenced. The immunoSEQ assay, a bias-corrected multiplex PCR with high-throughput sequencing, was employed for TCRbeta amplification. The authors' pipeline ran thus. Every unique nucleotide sequence counted as a clone and was annotated with V, D and J genes, copy number and frequency. Sequences were labeled productive if in frame, and non-productive if out of frame or containing stop codons. Clonality was calculated from Shannon's entropy as previously described. Mean CDR3 Kyte-Doolittle hydropathy was derived from the predicted amino acid sequences of productive clones. Scaled V gene usage was hierarchically clustered using Manhattan distance and complete linkage with the R hclust function. Sharing of clones by CDR3 amino acid sequence was evaluated by resampling 12 repertoires per group over 100 rounds. The repertoires were searched for around 75 published EBV-specific and roughly 230 published CMV-specific TCRbeta sequences. Analysis left out two CVID samples that produced under 10,000 sequences, so 40 to 50 CVID repertoires remained. Drawn from immuneACCESS, this table holds only the in-frame rearrangements with V and J called that TCRdb kept. Clones are partly lost; checked studies trace under half to an unresolved V gene and leave the rest unexplained. V and J calls and clone size come straight from that table; D and trimming were deduced from the DNA. For this sample, 40,000 to 60,000 clones appear and none is a singleton. Jointly, the top ten make up 1.8% of the sample.

The specimen was peripheral blood mononuclear cells. The receptor chain draws on TRBV11-2 and TRBJ2-7; TRBD1 could be the D gene, as 5 bases match. The receptor was isolated from a person aged 18 to 75 in good health. The sequenced CDR3 bases are TGTGCCAGCCGGCACGGAGTTGGGGCGCCCTACGAG. Translation gives CASRHGVGAPYE. The entire CDR3 protein is CASRHGVGAPYEQYF.